The 5 T cell receptor beta chains presented below share a single source sample, sequenced in a study of shared clonotypes between healthy human individuals (TCRdb year 2020). Libraries were constructed by the immunoSEQ multiplex PCR assay. This immuneACCESS table, as held by TCRdb, lists in-frame sequences with V and J called but not all clones. Of the missing ones, under half trace to an unresolved V gene in checked studies; the others have no known cause. The sample table records about 480,000 clones; over 60% of these occur just once. Together, the top ten hold roughly an eighth of the sample. Input material: PBMCs. These receptors were taken from a woman in her thirties or forties in good health. Some clones in this sample may be carry-over from other donors' samples.

The sample holds a few counts of this clone. CDR3 sequence reads: CASMGNEGGYTF. The CDR3 DNA reads as TGTGCCAGCATGGGGAATGAGGGTGGCTACACCTTC. The chain joins TRBV6-1 to TRBJ1-2; D gene uncertain. There are 12 residues in the CDR3. V lost 7 bases and J 7 bases, leaving 13 bases between the germline ends. Germline CDR1 is MNHNS and CDR2 is SASEGT.

J is TRBJ2-2 and V is TRBV9, with TRBD2 matching over 7 bases. The CDR3 is made up of 14 amino acids. V trimming: 4 bases; J trimming: 3 bases; junction bases outside the gene matches: 3. The germline CDR1 and CDR2 sequences are SGDLS and YYNGEE. Here the CDR3 reads CASSSRGDTGELFF. The CDR3 DNA is TGTGCCAGCAGCTCCCGGGGGGACACCGGGGAGCTGTTTTTT.

The chain employs TRBV5-1 and TRBJ2-7, with D perhaps TRBD1 or TRBD2 (5 bases each). The CDR3 extends over 14 amino acids. Germline V CDR1 and CDR2: SGHRS, YFSETQ. V shed 1 base and J shed 4 bases, with 12 bases lying between them. The CDR3 loop is CASSLQGTDYEQYF. CDR3 coding DNA: TGCGCCAGCAGCTTGCAAGGGACGGATTACGAGCAGTACTTC.

This sequence joins TRBV4-2 and TRBJ2-5; 10 bases fit TRBD2. The closer fit of TRBJ2-7 to the DNA end suggests the J call may be wrong. Germline CDR1 is LGHNA and CDR2 is YNFKEQ. This CDR3 region has 14 residues. The chain's CDR3 is CASSQLAGAYEQYF. DNA for the CDR3: TGTGCCAGCAGCCAACTAGCGGGGGCCTACGAGCAGTACTTC.

In DNA form, the CDR3 reads TGCGCCAGCAGCCAAGATCTTCGGAGGGGCCGCAATCAGCCCCAGCATTTT. This encodes CASSQDLRRGRNQPQHF. The V call is TRBV4-1, the J call TRBJ1-5; weak D call: TRBD1 (5 bases). In germline, CDR1 is MGHRA, CDR2 YSYEKL. The CDR3 spans 17 residues. Between the trimmed V and J ends, which lost 0 bases and 2 bases, there was a span of 14 bases.